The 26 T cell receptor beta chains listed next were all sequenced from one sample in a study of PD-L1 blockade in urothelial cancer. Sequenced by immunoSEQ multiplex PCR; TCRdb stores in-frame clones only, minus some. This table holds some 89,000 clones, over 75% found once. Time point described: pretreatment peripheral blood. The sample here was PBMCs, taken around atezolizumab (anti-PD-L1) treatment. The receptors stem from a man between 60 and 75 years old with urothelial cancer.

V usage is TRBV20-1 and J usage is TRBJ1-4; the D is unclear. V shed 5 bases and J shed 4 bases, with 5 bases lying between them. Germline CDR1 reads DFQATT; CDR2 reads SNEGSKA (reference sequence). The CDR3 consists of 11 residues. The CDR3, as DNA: TGCAGTGCTCTGAGTAATGAAAAACTGTTTTTT. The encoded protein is CSALSNEKLFF.

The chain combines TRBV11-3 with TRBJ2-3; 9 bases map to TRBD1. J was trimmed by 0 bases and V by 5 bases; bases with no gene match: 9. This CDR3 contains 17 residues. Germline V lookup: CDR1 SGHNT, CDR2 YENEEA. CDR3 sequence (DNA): TGTGCCAGCAGCCAACGGACAGGGGTCGATAGCACAGATACGCAGTATTTT. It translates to CASSQRTGVDSTDTQYF.

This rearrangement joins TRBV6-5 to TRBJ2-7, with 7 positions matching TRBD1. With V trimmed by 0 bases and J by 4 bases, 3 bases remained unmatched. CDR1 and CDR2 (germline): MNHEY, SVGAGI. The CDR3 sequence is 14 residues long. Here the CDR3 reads CASSYSDRVYEQYF. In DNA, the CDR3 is TGTGCCAGCAGTTACTCAGACAGGGTTTACGAGCAGTACTTC.

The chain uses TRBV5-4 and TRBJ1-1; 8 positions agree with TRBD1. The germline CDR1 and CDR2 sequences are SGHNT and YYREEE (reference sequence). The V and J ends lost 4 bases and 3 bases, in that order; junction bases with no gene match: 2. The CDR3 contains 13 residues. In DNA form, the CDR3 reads TGTGCCAGCAGCCAGGGGGCGGACACTGAAGCTTTCTTT. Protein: CASSQGADTEAFF.

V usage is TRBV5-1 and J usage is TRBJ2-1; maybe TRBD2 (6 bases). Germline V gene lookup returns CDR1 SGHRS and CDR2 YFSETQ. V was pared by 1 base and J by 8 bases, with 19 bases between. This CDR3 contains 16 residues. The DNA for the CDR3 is TGCGCCAGCAGCTTGTACCCGTTGGGGGGTGGGTATGAGCAGTTCTTC. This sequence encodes CASSLYPLGGGYEQFF.

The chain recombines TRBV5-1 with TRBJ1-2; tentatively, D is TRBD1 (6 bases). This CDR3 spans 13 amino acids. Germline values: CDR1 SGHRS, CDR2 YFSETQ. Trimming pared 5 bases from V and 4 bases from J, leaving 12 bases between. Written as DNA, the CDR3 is TGCGCCAGCAGTTCGGACAGACCCTATGGCTACACCTTC. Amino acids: CASSSDRPYGYTF.

The CDR3 loop reads CASSPTGQSYEQYF. CDR3 sequence (DNA): TGCGCCAGCAGCCCTACGGGACAGTCCTACGAGCAGTACTTC. The chain uses TRBV5-1 and TRBJ2-7, with TRBD1 matching over 7 bases. Looked up from germline, CDR1 is SGHRS and CDR2 is YFSETQ. The CDR3 has 14 amino acids. The J segment lost 1 base and the V segment lost 4 bases, leaving 5 bases of the junction unmatched.

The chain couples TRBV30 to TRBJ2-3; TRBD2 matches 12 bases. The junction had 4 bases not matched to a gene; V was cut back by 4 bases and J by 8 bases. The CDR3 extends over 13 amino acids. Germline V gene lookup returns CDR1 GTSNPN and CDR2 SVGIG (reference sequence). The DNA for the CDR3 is TGTGCCTGGACTAGCGGGGGGGTAGGTACGCAGTATTTT. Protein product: CAWTSGGVGTQYF.

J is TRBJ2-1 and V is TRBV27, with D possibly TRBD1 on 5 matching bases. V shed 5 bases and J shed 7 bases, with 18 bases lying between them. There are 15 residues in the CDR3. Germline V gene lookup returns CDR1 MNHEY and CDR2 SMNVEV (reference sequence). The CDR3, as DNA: TGTGCCAGCAGTCCTCGTAGGGGCTCGAGTAATGAGCAGTTCTTC. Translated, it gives CASSPRRGSSNEQFF.

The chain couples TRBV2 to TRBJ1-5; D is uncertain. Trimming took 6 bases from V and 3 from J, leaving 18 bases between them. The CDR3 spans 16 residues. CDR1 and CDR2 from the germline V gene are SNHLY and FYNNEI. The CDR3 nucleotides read TGTGCCAGCAGCAGCGCAAGGGCGCGGGACAATCAGCCCCAGCATTTT. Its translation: CASSSARARDNQPQHF.

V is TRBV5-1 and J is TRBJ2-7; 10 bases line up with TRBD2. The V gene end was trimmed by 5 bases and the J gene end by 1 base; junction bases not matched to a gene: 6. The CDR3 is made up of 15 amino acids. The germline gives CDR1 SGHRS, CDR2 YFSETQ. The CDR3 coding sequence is TGCGCCAGCAGGGTAGCGGGAGGAAGGTCCTACGAGCAGTACTTC. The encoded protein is CASRVAGGRSYEQYF. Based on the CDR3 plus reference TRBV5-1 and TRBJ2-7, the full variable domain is KAGVTQTPRYLIKTRGQQVTLSCSPISGHRSVSWYQQTPGQGLQFLFEYFSETQRNKGNFPGRFSGRQFSNSRSEMNVSTLELGDSALYLCASRVAGGRSYEQYFGPGTRLTVT.

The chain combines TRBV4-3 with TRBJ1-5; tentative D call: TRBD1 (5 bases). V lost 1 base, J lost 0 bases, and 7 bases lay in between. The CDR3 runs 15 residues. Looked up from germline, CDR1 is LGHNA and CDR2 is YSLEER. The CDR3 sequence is CASSQGQFSNQPQHF. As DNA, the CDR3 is TGCGCCAGCAGCCAAGGACAGTTTAGCAATCAGCCCCAGCATTTT.

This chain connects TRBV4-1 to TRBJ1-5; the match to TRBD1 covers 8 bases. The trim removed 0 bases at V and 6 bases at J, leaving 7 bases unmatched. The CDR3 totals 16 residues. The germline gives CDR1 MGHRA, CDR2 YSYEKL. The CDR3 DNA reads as TGCGCCAGCAGCCAAGATCCGGGACAGGCGTTTCAGCCCCAGCATTTT. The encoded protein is CASSQDPGQAFQPQHF.

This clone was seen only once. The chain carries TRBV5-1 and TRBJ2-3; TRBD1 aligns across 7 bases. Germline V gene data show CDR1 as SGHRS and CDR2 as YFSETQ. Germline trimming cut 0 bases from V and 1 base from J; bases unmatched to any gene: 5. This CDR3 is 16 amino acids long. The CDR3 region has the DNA TGCGCCAGCAGCTTGGGAGGGGGCGCGGGCACAGATACGCAGTATTTT. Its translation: CASSLGGGAGTDTQYF.

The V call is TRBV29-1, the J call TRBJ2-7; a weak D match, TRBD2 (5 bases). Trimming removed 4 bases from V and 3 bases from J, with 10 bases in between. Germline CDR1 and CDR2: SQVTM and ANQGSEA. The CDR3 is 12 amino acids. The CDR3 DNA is TGCAGCGTTGCTATCCGGGACTACGAGCAGTACTTC. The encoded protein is CSVAIRDYEQYF.

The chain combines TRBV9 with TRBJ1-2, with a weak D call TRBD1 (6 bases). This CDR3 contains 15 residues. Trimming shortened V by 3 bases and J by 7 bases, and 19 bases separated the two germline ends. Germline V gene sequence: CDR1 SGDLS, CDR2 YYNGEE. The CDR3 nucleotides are TGTGCCAGCAGCGCGAAGGACAGCCTCTCCGCTGGCTACACCTTC. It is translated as CASSAKDSLSAGYTF.

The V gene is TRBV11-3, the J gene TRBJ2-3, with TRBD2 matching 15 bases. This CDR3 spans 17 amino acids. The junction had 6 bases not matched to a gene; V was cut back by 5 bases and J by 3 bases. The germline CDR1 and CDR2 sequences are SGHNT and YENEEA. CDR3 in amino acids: CASSITGLAGGTDTQYF. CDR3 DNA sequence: TGTGCCAGCAGCATCACCGGACTAGCGGGGGGGACAGATACGCAGTATTTT.

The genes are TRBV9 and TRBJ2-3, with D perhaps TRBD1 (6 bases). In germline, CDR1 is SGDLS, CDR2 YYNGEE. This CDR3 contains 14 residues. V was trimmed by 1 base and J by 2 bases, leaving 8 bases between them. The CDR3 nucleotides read TGTGCCAGCAGCGTAAAGGGGGACACAGATACGCAGTATTTT. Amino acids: CASSVKGDTDTQYF.

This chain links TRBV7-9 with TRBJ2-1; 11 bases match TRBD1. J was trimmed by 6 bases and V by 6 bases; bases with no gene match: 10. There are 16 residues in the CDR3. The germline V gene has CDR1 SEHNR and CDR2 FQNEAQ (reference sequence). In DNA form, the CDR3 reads TGTGCCAGCAGGTGGTCTACGGGACAGGGGGTCAATGAGCAGTTCTTC. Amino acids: CASRWSTGQGVNEQFF.

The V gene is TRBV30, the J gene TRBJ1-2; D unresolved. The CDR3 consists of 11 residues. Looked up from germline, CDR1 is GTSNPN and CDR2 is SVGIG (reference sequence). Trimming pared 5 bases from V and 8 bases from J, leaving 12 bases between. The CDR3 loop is CAWAGRGGYTF. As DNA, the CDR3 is TGTGCCTGGGCCGGACGCGGGGGCTACACCTTC.

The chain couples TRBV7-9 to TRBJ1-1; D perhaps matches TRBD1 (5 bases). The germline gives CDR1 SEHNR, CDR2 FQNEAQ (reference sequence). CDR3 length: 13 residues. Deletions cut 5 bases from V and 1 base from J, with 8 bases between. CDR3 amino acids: CASSIDRNTEAFF. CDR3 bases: TGTGCCAGCAGCATCGACAGGAACACTGAAGCTTTCTTT.

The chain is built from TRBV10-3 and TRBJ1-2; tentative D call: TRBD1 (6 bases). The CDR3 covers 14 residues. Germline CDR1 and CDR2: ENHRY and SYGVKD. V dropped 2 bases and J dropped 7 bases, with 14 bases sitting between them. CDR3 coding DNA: TGTGCCATCAGTGAGCCCGGGGGGCAATCTGGCTACACCTTC. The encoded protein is CAISEPGGQSGYTF.

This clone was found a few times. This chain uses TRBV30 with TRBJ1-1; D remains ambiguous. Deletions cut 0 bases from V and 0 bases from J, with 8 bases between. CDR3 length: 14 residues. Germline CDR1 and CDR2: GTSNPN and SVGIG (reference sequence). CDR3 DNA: TGTGCCTGGAGTGTACTATCCCTGAACACTGAAGCTTTCTTT. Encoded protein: CAWSVLSLNTEAFF.

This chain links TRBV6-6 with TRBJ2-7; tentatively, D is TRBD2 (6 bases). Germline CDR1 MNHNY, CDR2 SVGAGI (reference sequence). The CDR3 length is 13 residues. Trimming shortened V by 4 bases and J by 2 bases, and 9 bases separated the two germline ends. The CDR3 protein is CASSFSGAYEQYF. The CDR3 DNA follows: TGTGCCAGCAGTTTTTCGGGAGCCTACGAGCAGTACTTC.

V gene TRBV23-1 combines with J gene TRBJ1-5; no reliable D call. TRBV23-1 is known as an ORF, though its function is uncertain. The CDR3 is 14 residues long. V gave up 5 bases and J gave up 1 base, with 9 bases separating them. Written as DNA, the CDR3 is TGCGCCAGCAGTACCCCCGGGAGCAATCAGCCCCAGCATTTT. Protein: CASSTPGSNQPQHF.

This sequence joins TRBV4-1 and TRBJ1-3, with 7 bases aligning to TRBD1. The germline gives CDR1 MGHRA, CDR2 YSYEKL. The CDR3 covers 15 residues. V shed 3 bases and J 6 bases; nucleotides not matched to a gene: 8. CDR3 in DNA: TGCGCCAGCAGCCAGCCGATGGGACAGATAAACACCATATATTTT. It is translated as CASSQPMGQINTIYF.